This note documents a single T cell receptor beta chain sequence. Its antigen is unknown. Qualities for individual bases were not recorded, and no much larger clone is one base off. Using the deep immunoSEQ assay, TCR CDR3 regions were amplified from genomic DNA by multiplex PCR. Genomic DNA extracted from each cell subset was distributed evenly over all wells of several immunoSEQ 96-well plates, and each plate served as one replicate. For sorted subsets, each replicate PCR was loaded with around 200 ng genomic DNA, equivalent to 25,000 to 35,000 T cell genomes. The purified libraries were quantified using a Qubit 3.0 fluorometer, sized with a Bioanalyzer 2100, and then quantified again using the KAPA Library Quantification kit. Every immunoSEQ 96-well plate was sequenced on a dedicated single-read 150-cycle Illumina NextSeq 550 flow cell. From the authors' description of their analysis: Because the immunoSEQ output included only junctional sequences and no quality scores, the filtering could not be the same as the filtering used for full-length reads. Sequences were annotated with PyIR, a Python wrapper for IgBLAST v1.9, and V/J genes and CDR3 were assigned using IMGT germline references. Reads with weak V/J assignments (E-value above 1e-6), missing CDR3, stop codons, out-of-frame junctions, or ambiguous translated residues were removed. V3J clonotypes were defined as sequences sharing an identical inferred V gene, J gene, and CDR3 amino acid sequence. Percentage overlap between repertoires was computed as shared unique clonotypes divided by the size of the smaller repertoire. Repertoire richness was assessed with RTK rarefaction, the Chao1 estimator, and Recon v2.1 estimates of unobserved clonotypes. Generation probabilities for all TCRbeta clonotypes obtained by the gDNA method from a few donors were computed using OLGA. Entries here come from immuneACCESS through TCRdb and include only in-frame sequences with V and J called. Some clones fail to appear in such tables; in the studies checked, an unresolved V gene covers under half of the shortfall, and the cause of the remainder is unknown. V and J calls and clone size are as listed in that table; D and trimming were resolved from the DNA. This sample has more than 850,000 clones in its table, and approximately 80% of those were observed once. About 0.52% of the sample belongs to the ten largest clones.

Donors were healthy HIV-negative adults with no recently reported acute infections or vaccinations. Every donor was a Caucasian adult residing in Nashville, Tennessee, USA. CD4+ T cells were enriched by magnetic negative selection, after which naive cells were positively selected on CD45RA and the negative fraction was taken as the memory subset. Blood was collected by leukapheresis, and PBMCs were isolated by Ficoll-Histopaque density gradient centrifugation and then cryopreserved in liquid nitrogen vapor phase. Purity and quantity of every magnetically sorted T cell population were checked by analytical flow cytometry. Genomic DNA was isolated from each sorted fraction and quantified by UV absorbance on a Nanodrop 2000c. This sample was included in a study of shared clonotypes between healthy human individuals (dated by TCRdb to the early 2020s). The study in broad terms: The cohort included a few men and two women between 18 and 49 years of age. For each donor, CD4 naive and CD4 memory were each run on three plates, CD8 naive on two plates, and CD8 memory on one plate. Blood TCR repertoires of five healthy adults were deeply sequenced to estimate repertoire size and the extent of clonotype sharing between individuals. Libraries were prepared and TCR repertoires were sequenced by different laboratories using diverse techniques, in order to increase sequencing depth and limit assay-specific biases. Leukapheresis yielded between about 0.94 and 10 billion PBMCs per donor. The paper as a whole reports these results and caveats: About 4.5% of naive CD4, 3.5% of naive CD8, about 2.5% of memory CD4, and approximately 0.39% of memory CD8 clonotypes were shared across a few donors. Incomplete sequencing was indicated by rarefaction of sorted-subset datasets, despite the large sequencing depth. Clonotypes shared by all four sorted-subset donors showed higher generation probabilities than non-shared clonotypes. Sampling was restricted to blood, and TCR repertoires in tissue are likely to differ from TCR repertoires in blood. Pairwise subsampling indicated that sequencing depth was expected to affect the degree of clonotype sharing among donors. Estimated clonotype richness was generally larger for naive than for memory subsets. Because the study included only a small number of donors, the genetic and exposure-history diversity represented was limited.

V and J are truncated by 3 bases and 3 bases respectively, leaving an intervening sequence of 6 bases. Via the germline V gene (reference sequence), CDR1 is LNHDA and CDR2 SQIVND. From its cysteine to its phenylalanine, the CDR3 spans 13 amino acids. This entry keeps only the CDR3 DNA: 39 bases, framed from base 1. The sequence came from a man younger than 35 in good health. Some clones in this sample may be carry-over from other donors' samples. What was sequenced was memory CD4+ T cells from PBMCs. Taken with the paper, the label for cell subset or site translates to: CD45RA-negative fraction. The V gene is TRBV19 and the J gene is TRBJ2-1; too little of a D gene remains to name it. The DNA sequence is as follows: TGTGCCAGTAGTATCACCTTCTACAATGAGCAGTTCTTC. The resulting protein is CASSITFYNEQFF.